This T cell receptor (beta chain) was captured by sequencing in a study of CD8 T cells in ankylosing spondylitis. Study results and caveats: Disease-linked clones bore a CD8+ phenotype and were relatively rare in peripheral blood. What seemed typical of ankylosing spondylitis blood was a TCR beta motif built from roughly eight highly homologous variants.

This clonotype has ten or more counts. Its antigen is not identified. In TCRdb, the 5' RACE reads were re-called with MiXCR into one record per CDR3 protein. Of roughly 370,000 distinct CDR3 sequences listed, about a fifth were seen once; the top ten hold roughly 16%. This CDR3 region has 19 residues. The trim removed 5 bases at V and 4 bases at J, leaving 12 bases unmatched. From germline, CDR1 is SGHRS and CDR2 YFSETQ. The rearrangement links TRBV5-1 to TRBJ2-2, with 15 bases lining up with TRBD2. Sample: blood, either unsorted or a sorted T cell fraction (not recorded which). The clonotype originates from a male donor with ankylosing spondylitis. In nucleotides, the CDR3 is TGCGCCAGCAGAACGGGACTAGCGGGAGGTCTCACGTCCACCGGGGAGCTGTTTTTT. It translates to CASRTGLAGGLTSTGELFF.